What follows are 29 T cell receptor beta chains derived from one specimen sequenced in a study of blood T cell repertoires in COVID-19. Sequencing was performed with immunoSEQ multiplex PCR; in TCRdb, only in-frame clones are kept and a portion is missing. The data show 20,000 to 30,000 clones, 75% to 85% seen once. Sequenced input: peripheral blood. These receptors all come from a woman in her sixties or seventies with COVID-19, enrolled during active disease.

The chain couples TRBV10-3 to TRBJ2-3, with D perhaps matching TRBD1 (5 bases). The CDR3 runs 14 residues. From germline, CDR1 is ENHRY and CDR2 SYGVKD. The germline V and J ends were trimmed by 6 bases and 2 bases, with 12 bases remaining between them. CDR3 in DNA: TGTGCCATCAGCTTCACGGACAACACAGATACGCAGTATTTT. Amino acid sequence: CAISFTDNTDTQYF.

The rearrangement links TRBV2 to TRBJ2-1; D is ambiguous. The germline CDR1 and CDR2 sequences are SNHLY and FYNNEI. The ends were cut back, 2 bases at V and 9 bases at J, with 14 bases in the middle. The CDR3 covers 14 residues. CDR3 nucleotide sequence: TGTGCCAGCAGTGAATCGAGAGGATTAGGTGAGCAGTTCTTC. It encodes CASSESRGLGEQFF. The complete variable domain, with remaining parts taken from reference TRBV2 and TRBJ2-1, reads EPEVTQTPSHQVTQMGQEVILRCVPISNHLYFYWYRQILGQKVEFLVSFYNNEISEKSEIFDDQFSVERPDGSNFTLKIRSTKLEDSAMYFCASSESRGLGEQFFGPGTRLTVL.

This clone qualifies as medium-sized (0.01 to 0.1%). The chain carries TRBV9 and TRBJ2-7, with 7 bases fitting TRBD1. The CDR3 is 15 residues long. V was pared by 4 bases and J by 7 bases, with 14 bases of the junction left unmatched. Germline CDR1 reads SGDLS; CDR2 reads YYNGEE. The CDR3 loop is CASSPHQGTTGEQYF. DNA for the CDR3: TGTGCCAGCAGCCCCCACCAGGGTACGACAGGGGAGCAGTACTTC.

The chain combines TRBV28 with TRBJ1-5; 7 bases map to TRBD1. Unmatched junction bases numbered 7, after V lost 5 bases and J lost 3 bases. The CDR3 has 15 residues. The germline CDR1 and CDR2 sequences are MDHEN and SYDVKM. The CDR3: CASSPRTGPNQPQHF. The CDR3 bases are TGTGCCAGCAGTCCACGGACAGGACCCAATCAGCCCCAGCATTTT. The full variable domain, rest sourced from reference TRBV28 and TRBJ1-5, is DVKVTQSSRYLVKRTGEKVFLECVQDMDHENMFWYRQDPGLGLRLIYFSYDVKMKEKGDIPEGYSVSREKKERFSLILESASTNQTSMYLCASSPRTGPNQPQHFGDGTRLSIL.

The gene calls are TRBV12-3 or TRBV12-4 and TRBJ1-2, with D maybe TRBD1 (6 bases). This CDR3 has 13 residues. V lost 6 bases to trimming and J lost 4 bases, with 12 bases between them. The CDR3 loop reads CASSPRGGYGYTF. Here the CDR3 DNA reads TGTGCCAGCAGCCCCAGGGGCGGCTATGGCTACACCTTC.

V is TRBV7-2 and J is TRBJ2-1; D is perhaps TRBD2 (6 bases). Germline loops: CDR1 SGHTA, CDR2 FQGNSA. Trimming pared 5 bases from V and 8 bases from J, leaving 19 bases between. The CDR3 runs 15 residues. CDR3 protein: CASSRSGDTDDEQFF. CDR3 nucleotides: TGTGCCAGCAGCCGTAGCGGTGATACCGACGATGAGCAGTTCTTC. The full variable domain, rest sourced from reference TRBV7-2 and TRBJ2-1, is GAGVSQSPSNKVTEKGKDVELRCDPISGHTALYWYRQSLGQGLEFLIYFQGNSAPDKSGLPSDRFSAERTGGSVSTLTIQRTQQEDSAVYLCASSRSGDTDDEQFFGPGTRLTVL.

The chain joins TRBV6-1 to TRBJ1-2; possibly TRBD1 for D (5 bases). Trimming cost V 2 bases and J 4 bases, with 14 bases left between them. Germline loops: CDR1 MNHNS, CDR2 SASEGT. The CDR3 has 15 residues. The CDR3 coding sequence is TGTGCCAGCAGTGAACGGTTGGGCAGGGTCTATGGCTACACCTTC. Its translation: CASSERLGRVYGYTF.

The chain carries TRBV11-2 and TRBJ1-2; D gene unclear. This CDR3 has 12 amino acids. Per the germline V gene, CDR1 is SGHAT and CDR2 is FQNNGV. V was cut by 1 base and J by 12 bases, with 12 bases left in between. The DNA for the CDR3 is TGTGCCAGCAGCTTAGGAATGGCCCGGGACACCTTC. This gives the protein CASSLGMARDTF. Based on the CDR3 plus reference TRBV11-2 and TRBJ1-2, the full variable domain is EAGVAQSPRYKIIEKRQSVAFWCNPISGHATLYWYQQILGQGPKLLIQFQNNGVVDDSQLPKDRFSAERLKGVDSTLKIQPAKLEDSAVYLCASSLGMARDTFGSGTRLTVV.

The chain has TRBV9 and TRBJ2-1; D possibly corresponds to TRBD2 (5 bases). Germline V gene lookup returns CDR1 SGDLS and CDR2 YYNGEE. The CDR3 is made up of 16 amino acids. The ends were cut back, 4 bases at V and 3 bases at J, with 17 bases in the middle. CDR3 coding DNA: TGTGCCAGCAGCCCGGGAAGTGACCCCAGCTACAATGAGCAGTTCTTC. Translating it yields CASSPGSDPSYNEQFF.

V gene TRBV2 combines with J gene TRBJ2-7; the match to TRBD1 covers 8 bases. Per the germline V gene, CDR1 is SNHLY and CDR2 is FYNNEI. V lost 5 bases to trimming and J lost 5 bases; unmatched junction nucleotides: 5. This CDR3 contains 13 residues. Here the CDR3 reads CASSYLQGDEQYF. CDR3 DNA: TGTGCCAGCAGTTATCTACAGGGGGACGAGCAGTACTTC.

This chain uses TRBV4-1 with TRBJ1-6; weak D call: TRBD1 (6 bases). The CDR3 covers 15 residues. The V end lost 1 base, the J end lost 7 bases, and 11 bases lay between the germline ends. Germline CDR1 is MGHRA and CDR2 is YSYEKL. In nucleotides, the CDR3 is TGCGCCAGCAGCCAAGGGGGGACACGGAATTCACCCCTCCACTTT. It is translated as CASSQGGTRNSPLHF.

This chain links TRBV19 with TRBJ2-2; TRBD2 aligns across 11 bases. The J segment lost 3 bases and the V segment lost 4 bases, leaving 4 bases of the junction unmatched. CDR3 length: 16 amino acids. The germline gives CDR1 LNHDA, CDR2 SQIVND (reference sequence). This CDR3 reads CASSNLAGGYTGELFF. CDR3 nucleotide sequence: TGTGCCAGTAGTAACCTAGCGGGAGGCTACACCGGGGAGCTGTTTTTT. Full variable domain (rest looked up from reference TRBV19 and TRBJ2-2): DGGITQSPKYLFRKEGQNVTLSCEQNLNHDAMYWYRQDPGQGLRLIYYSQIVNDFQKGDIAEGYSVSREKKESFPLTVTSAQKNPTAFYLCASSNLAGGYTGELFFGEGSRLTVL.

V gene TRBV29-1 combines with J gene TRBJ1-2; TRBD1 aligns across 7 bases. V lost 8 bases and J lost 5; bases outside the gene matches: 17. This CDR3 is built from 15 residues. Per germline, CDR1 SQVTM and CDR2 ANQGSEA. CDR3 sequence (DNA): TGCAGCATCCTTGGGGCAGGGGGATATCCTTATGGCTACACCTTC. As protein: CSILGAGGYPYGYTF.

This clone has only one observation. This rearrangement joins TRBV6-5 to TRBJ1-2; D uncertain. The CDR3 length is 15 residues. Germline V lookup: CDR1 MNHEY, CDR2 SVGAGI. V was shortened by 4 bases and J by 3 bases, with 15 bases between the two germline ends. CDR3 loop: CASSSPMGGYYGYTF. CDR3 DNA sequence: TGTGCCAGCAGTTCACCAATGGGCGGGTACTATGGCTACACCTTC.

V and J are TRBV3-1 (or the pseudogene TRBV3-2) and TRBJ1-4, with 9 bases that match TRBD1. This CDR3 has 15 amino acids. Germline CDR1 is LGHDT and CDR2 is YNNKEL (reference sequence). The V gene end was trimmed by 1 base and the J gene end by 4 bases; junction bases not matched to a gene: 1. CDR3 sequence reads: CASSQGDRVNEKLFF. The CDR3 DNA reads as TGTGCCAGCAGCCAAGGGGACAGGGTTAATGAAAAACTGTTTTTT.

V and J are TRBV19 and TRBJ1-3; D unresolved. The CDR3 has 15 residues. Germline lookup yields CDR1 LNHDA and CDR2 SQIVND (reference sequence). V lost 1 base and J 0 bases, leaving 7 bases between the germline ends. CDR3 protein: CASSIAGGSGNTIYF. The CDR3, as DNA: TGTGCCAGTAGTATAGCTGGAGGCTCTGGAAACACCATATATTTT.

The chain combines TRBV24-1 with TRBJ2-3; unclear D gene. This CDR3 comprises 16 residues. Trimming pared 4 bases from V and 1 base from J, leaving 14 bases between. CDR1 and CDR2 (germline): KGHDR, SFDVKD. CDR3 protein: CATSDPTRFGTDTQYF. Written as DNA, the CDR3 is TGTGCCACCAGTGACCCGACAAGATTCGGCACAGATACGCAGTATTTT.

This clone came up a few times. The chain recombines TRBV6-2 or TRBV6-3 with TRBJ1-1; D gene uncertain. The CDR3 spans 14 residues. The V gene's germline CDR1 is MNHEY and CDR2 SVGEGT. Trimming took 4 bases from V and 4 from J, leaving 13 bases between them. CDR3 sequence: CASSSYREATEAFF. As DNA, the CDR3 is TGTGCCAGCAGTTCCTACCGGGAGGCCACTGAAGCTTTCTTT.

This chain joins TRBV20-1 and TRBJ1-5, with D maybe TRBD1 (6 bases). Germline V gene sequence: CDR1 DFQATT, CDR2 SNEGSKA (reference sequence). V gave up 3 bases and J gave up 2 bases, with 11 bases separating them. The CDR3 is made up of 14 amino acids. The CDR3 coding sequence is TGCAGTGCTAGTCCGGGGGGCCGCAATCAGCCCCAGCATTTT. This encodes CSASPGGRNQPQHF.

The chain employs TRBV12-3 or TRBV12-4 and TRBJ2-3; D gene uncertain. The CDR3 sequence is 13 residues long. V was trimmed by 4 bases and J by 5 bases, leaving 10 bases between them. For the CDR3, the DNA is TGTGCCAGCAGTTCCCTCCGAGGAGATACGCAGTATTTT. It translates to CASSSLRGDTQYF.

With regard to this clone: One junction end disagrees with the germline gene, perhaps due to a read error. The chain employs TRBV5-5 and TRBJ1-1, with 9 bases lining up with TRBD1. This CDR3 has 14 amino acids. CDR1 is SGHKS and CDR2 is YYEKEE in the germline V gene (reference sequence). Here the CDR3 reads CASSLEGQGLHAAF. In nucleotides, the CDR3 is TGTGCCAGCAGCTTGGAGGGACAGGGTCTACACGCGGCCTTT.

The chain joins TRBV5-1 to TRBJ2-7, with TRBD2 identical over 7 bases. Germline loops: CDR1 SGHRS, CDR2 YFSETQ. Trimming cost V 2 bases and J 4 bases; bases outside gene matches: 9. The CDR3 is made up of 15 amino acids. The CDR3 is CASSLLAGERYEQYV. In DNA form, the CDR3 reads TGCGCCAGCAGCTTACTTGCGGGAGAGAGATACGAGCAGTACGTC.

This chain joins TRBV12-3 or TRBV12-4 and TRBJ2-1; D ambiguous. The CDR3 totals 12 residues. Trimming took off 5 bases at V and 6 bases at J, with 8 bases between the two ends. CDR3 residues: CASSRLSNEQFF. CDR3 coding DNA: TGTGCCAGCAGTCGACTCAGCAATGAGCAGTTCTTC.

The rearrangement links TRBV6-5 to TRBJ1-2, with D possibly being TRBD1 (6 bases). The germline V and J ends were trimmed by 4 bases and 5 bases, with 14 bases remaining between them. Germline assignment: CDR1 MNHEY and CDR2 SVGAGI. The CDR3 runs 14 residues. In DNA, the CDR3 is TGTGCCAGCAGTTCAGGGGTAATGGTGTATGGCTACACCTTC. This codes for CASSSGVMVYGYTF.

CDR3 sequence: CASSATRRVLDEQFF. The CDR3 DNA reads as TGTGCCAGCAGTGCCACCCGGCGGGTCCTCGATGAGCAGTTCTTC. The chain links TRBV25-1 to TRBJ2-1; maybe TRBD2 (5 bases). CDR1 and CDR2 from the germline V gene are MGHDK and SYGVNS. This CDR3 has 15 residues. The V and J ends lost 4 bases and 8 bases respectively, with 18 bases between them.

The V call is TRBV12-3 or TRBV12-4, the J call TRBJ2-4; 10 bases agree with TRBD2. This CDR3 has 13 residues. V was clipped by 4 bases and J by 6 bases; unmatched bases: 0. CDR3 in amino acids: CASSSSGGNIQYF. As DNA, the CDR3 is TGTGCCAGCAGTTCTAGCGGGGGAAACATTCAGTACTTC.

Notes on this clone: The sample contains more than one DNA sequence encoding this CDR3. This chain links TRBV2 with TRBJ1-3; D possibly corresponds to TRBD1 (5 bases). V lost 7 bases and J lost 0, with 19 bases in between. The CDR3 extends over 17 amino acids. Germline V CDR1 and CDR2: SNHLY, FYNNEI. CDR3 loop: CASTSPGQGNSGNTIYF. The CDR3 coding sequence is TGTGCCAGCACCTCTCCAGGGCAGGGTAACTCTGGAAACACCATATATTTT.

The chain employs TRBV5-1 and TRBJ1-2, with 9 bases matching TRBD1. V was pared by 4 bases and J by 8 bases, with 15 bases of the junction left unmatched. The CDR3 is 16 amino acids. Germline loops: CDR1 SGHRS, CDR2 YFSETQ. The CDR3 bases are TGCGCCAGCAGCACGACACTTACCGGGACAGGGAGCGGCTACACCTTC. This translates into CASSTTLTGTGSGYTF. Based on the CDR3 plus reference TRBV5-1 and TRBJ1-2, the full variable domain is KAGVTQTPRYLIKTRGQQVTLSCSPISGHRSVSWYQQTPGQGLQFLFEYFSETQRNKGNFPGRFSGRQFSNSRSEMNVSTLELGDSALYLCASSTTLTGTGSGYTFGSGTRLTVV.

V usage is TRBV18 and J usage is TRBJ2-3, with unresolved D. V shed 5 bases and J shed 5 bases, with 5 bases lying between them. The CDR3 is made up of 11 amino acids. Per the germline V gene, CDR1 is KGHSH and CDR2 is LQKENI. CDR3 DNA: TGTGCCAGCTCATCAGGAGATACGCAGTATTTT. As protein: CASSSGDTQYF.